A selection of T cell receptor beta chains follows, all from one sample in a study of blood T cell repertoires in COVID-19. Produced via immunoSEQ multiplex PCR; TCRdb's table is partial and in-frame only. In the table there are 150,000 to 180,000 clones, 75% to 90% of which are singletons. The sample comprised peripheral blood. The receptor source for this set is a woman in her thirties or forties with acute or convalescent COVID-19. Both conserved end residues are part of each CDR3.

J	V	CDR3
TRBJ2-7	TRBV18	CASSSEVYEQYF
TRBJ1-5	TRBV5-1	CASSPGQTSNQPQHF
TRBJ1-5	TRBV29-1	CSVSLGTGNQPQHF
TRBJ1-2	TRBV30	CAWSVHSYGYTF
TRBJ1-3	TRBV28	CASSLTGTGGNTIYF
TRBJ2-7	TRBV20-1	CSARLAHEQYF
TRBJ1-5	TRBV18	CASSPGTGPSNQPQHF
TRBJ2-3	TRBV15	CATSRGGLASTDTQYF
TRBJ1-1	TRBV27	CASSYDITLAEAFF
TRBJ2-7	TRBV10-3	CAISEGLASYEQYF
TRBJ2-1	TRBV9	CASSARTGYNEQFF